One sample yielded the 26 T cell receptor beta chains listed below, sequenced in a study of Ad26.COV2.S vaccination and SARS-CoV-2 variants. The treatment denotes: 15 to 20 received Ad26.COV2.S at low or high dose, single or two shots; about 5 received placebo; per-sample allocation not given. On day 63 after the first injection, vaccine and placebo recipients gave samples. Clones were read by immunoSEQ multiplex PCR, and TCRdb kept only the in-frame ones, dropping some. The repertoire consists of around 380,000 clones, with 75% to 90% occurring once and the leading ten covering 3.5%. The sequenced sample was peripheral blood, obtained in a trial of Ad26.COV2.S vaccine versus placebo. These receptors were collected from a person aged 18-60 years who received the Ad26.COV2.S COVID-19 vaccine or a placebo.

The V gene is TRBV27, the J gene TRBJ2-5, with 11 bases that match TRBD1. Trimming removed 6 bases from V and 0 bases from J; junction bases left unmatched: 18. The CDR3 loop spans 20 amino acids. Germline loops: CDR1 MNHEY, CDR2 SMNVEV (reference sequence). CDR3 region: CASRSARDRGALRYQETQYF. In nucleotides, the CDR3 is TGTGCCAGCAGATCCGCCCGGGACAGGGGGGCGCTGAGGTACCAAGAGACCCAGTACTTC.

This rearrangement joins TRBV19 to TRBJ2-2; D possibly corresponds to TRBD1 (6 bases). Per germline, CDR1 LNHDA and CDR2 SQIVND (reference sequence). Trimming cost V 7 bases and J 0 bases, with 9 bases left between them. This CDR3 region has 14 residues. The CDR3 reads CASTQGTNTGELFF. DNA of the CDR3: TGTGCCAGTACACAGGGAACGAACACCGGGGAGCTGTTTTTT.

This chain links TRBV27 with TRBJ1-3; D remains ambiguous. The germline V gene has CDR1 MNHEY and CDR2 SMNVEV (reference sequence). CDR3 length equals 16 residues. Trimming pared 3 bases from V and 0 bases from J, leaving 12 bases between. The CDR3 nucleotides read TGTGCCAGCAGTTTGGTTGGGAGGAGCTCTGGAAACACCATATATTTT. The encoded protein is CASSLVGRSSGNTIYF.

The chain links TRBV7-6 to TRBJ2-3, with a tentative D call TRBD1 (7 bases). V was cut by 5 bases and J by 0 bases, with 12 bases left in between. CDR3 length: 15 residues. Germline-derived CDR1 and CDR2 are SGHVS and FNYEAQ. Here the CDR3 reads CASSGGTASTDTQYF. The CDR3 DNA sequence: TGTGCCAGCAGCGGAGGGACAGCTAGCACAGATACGCAGTATTTT.

This clone was seen a few times. J is TRBJ2-3 and V is TRBV27; no clear D gene. The CDR3 is made up of 14 amino acids. Trimming removed 5 bases from V and 4 bases from J, with 13 bases in between. Germline V CDR1 and CDR2: MNHEY, SMNVEV (reference sequence). The CDR3 sequence: CASSPTVEADTQYF. Here the CDR3 DNA reads TGTGCCAGCAGTCCGACCGTTGAGGCAGATACGCAGTATTTT.

The V and J genes are TRBV10-3 and TRBJ1-2; unclear D gene. Trimming pared 1 base from V and 1 base from J, leaving 19 bases between. The CDR3 runs to 18 residues. Germline V lookup: CDR1 ENHRY, CDR2 SYGVKD. CDR3 amino acids: CAISELDRSSSDNYGYTF. The CDR3 nucleotides are TGTGCCATCAGTGAGTTGGATAGGAGTAGCTCGGATAACTATGGCTACACCTTC.

The rearrangement links TRBV5-4 to TRBJ2-3; the D gene is possibly TRBD2 (5 bases). This CDR3 has 13 amino acids. V dropped 4 bases and J dropped 6 bases, with 12 bases sitting between them. CDR1 SGHNT and CDR2 YYREEE come from the germline V gene (reference sequence). Here the CDR3 reads CASSLRTLDTQYF. CDR3 bases: TGTGCCAGCAGCCTACGGACTTTGGATACGCAGTATTTT.

The J gene is TRBJ2-3, the V gene TRBV5-1; 7 nucleotides agree with TRBD2. Looked up from germline, CDR1 is SGHRS and CDR2 is YFSETQ. The length of the CDR3 is 17 residues. The J segment lost 1 base and the V segment lost 1 base, leaving 9 bases of the junction unmatched. CDR3 protein: CASSLSGGGPGTDTQYF. The DNA of the CDR3 is TGCGCCAGCAGCTTGAGTGGCGGGGGACCGGGCACAGATACGCAGTATTTT.

This clone was recorded only once. This rearrangement joins TRBV5-1 to TRBJ2-1; D call uncertain. Deletions cut 4 bases from V and 0 bases from J, with 11 bases between. The germline V gene encodes CDR1 SGHRS and CDR2 YFSETQ. The CDR3 sequence is 15 residues long. CDR3 protein: CASSQDPSSYNEQFF. The CDR3 DNA is TGCGCCAGCAGCCAAGATCCGAGCTCCTACAATGAGCAGTTCTTC.

The chain couples TRBV25-1 to TRBJ2-3; 10 nucleotides line up with TRBD2. Per the germline V gene, CDR1 is MGHDK and CDR2 is SYGVNS. With 4 bases clipped from V and 1 base from J, the junction kept 2 bases outside the gene matches. The CDR3 loop spans 15 amino acids. The CDR3 loop reads CASSALAGGTDTQYF. Here the CDR3 DNA reads TGTGCCAGCAGTGCCCTAGCGGGGGGCACAGATACGCAGTATTTT.

The V gene is TRBV5-1, the J gene TRBJ2-7, with 9 bases aligning to TRBD1. Looked up from germline, CDR1 is SGHRS and CDR2 is YFSETQ. The CDR3 sequence is 14 residues long. V lost 4 bases and J lost 1; bases outside the gene matches: 3. As DNA, the CDR3 is TGCGCCAGCAGCACAGGGACAGGGTCCTACGAGCAGTACTTC. Protein: CASSTGTGSYEQYF.

CDR3: CASSSPRLGRRPNYGYTF. CDR3 DNA: TGTGCCAGCAGCTCTCCCCGCCTGGGCCGGAGGCCTAACTATGGCTACACCTTC. The rearrangement links TRBV7-6 to TRBJ1-2; D not certain. V was shortened by 4 bases and J by 0 bases, with 21 bases between the two germline ends. The CDR3 sequence is 18 residues long. Looked up from germline, CDR1 is SGHVS and CDR2 is FNYEAQ.

This sequence joins TRBV7-8 and TRBJ1-6; D gene ambiguous. The CDR3 contains 15 residues. From germline, CDR1 is SGHVS and CDR2 FQNEAQ. Trimming took off 5 bases at V and 4 bases at J, with 12 bases between the two ends. The CDR3 sequence: CASSLGVSYNSPLHF. Here the CDR3 DNA reads TGTGCCAGCAGCCTAGGAGTATCTTATAATTCACCCCTCCACTTT.

The V gene is TRBV10-2, the J gene TRBJ2-7; D may be TRBD1 (6 bases). V lost 5 bases and J 1 base, leaving 18 bases between the germline ends. The CDR3 has 16 residues. Germline V gene data show CDR1 as WSHSY and CDR2 as SAAADI. This CDR3 reads CASSSLNRDKSYEQYF. CDR3 bases: TGCGCCAGCAGTTCTCTGAACCGGGACAAGTCCTACGAGCAGTACTTC.

This rearrangement joins TRBV7-2 to TRBJ1-1, with D unresolved. Germline CDR1 and CDR2: SGHTA and FQGNSA. V was shortened by 1 base and J by 7 bases, with 10 bases between the two germline ends. The CDR3 spans 13 residues. CDR3 loop: CASSLGLLGEAFF. CDR3 coding DNA: TGTGCCAGCAGCTTAGGACTCCTAGGTGAAGCTTTCTTT.

This clone has more than one count but fewer than ten. The chain uses TRBV30 and TRBJ1-3; D unclear. This CDR3 has 14 residues. Germline V gives CDR1 GTSNPN, CDR2 SVGIG (reference sequence). V was trimmed by 8 bases and J by 3 bases, leaving 17 bases between them. The CDR3 here is CAAGSSGGGNTIYF. In nucleotides, the CDR3 is TGTGCCGCCGGCTCCAGCGGTGGTGGAAACACCATATATTTT.

This clone has more than one count but fewer than ten. The chain recombines TRBV30 with TRBJ1-2; TRBD1 might be the D (5 bases). V was cut by 4 bases and J by 0 bases, with 12 bases left in between. The CDR3 covers 14 residues. The germline CDR1 and CDR2 sequences are GTSNPN and SVGIG (reference sequence). CDR3 residues: CAWKRDGANYGYTF. The CDR3 bases are TGTGCCTGGAAGAGGGACGGAGCTAACTATGGCTACACCTTC.

V usage is TRBV2 and J usage is TRBJ1-6; D may be TRBD1 (5 bases). The V end lost 10 bases, the J end lost 7 bases, and 14 bases lay between the germline ends. Germline assignment: CDR1 SNHLY and CDR2 FYNNEI. The CDR3 extends over 13 amino acids. The CDR3 bases are TGTGCCAACCCCCGGGACGGGAATTCACCCCTCCACTTT. As protein: CANPRDGNSPLHF.

Only a few counts were recorded for this clone. This chain links TRBV11-2 with TRBJ1-1; D uncertain. V lost 1 base to trimming and J lost 4 bases, with 10 bases between them. The CDR3 contains 14 residues. Germline values: CDR1 SGHAT, CDR2 FQNNGV. The CDR3 is CASSLGPSFTEAFF. The DNA of the CDR3 is TGTGCCAGCAGCTTAGGTCCCTCGTTCACTGAAGCTTTCTTT. Together with reference TRBV11-2 and TRBJ1-1, the CDR3 gives the full variable domain: EAGVAQSPRYKIIEKRQSVAFWCNPISGHATLYWYQQILGQGPKLLIQFQNNGVVDDSQLPKDRFSAERLKGVDSTLKIQPAKLEDSAVYLCASSLGPSFTEAFFGQGTRLTVV.

The chain employs TRBV2 and TRBJ1-2; weak D call: TRBD1 (5 bases). The CDR3 consists of 12 residues. Germline CDR1 reads SNHLY; CDR2 reads FYNNEI. The V end lost 6 bases, the J end lost 3 bases, and 8 bases lay between the germline ends. The CDR3, as DNA: TGTGCCAGCAGACAGGACGACTATGGCTACACCTTC. This gives the protein CASRQDDYGYTF.

The V and J genes are TRBV29-1 and TRBJ2-2, with D maybe TRBD2 (5 bases). V was trimmed by 6 bases and J by 1 base, leaving 9 bases between them. Germline values: CDR1 SQVTM, CDR2 ANQGSEA. The CDR3 is made up of 13 amino acids. Written as DNA, the CDR3 is TGCAGCGTGCGGGCCCAGAACACCGGGGAGCTGTTTTTT. Its protein is CSVRAQNTGELFF.

The V and J genes are TRBV24-1 and TRBJ2-3; a weak D match, TRBD1 (6 bases). V lost 4 bases to trimming and J lost 7 bases, with 14 bases between them. The CDR3 extends over 14 amino acids. CDR1 is KGHDR, CDR2 SFDVKD, per germline. The CDR3, as DNA: TGTGCCACCAGTGAGGCCGGACAGTCCCATACGCAGTATTTT. Protein product: CATSEAGQSHTQYF.

The rearrangement joins TRBV7-9 to TRBJ2-7, with TRBD1 matching over 9 bases. Germline lookup yields CDR1 SEHNR and CDR2 FQNEAQ (reference sequence). With 6 bases clipped from V and 1 base from J, the junction kept 7 bases outside the gene matches. This CDR3 contains 15 residues. CDR3 sequence reads: CASRLSGTGSYEQYF. For the CDR3, the DNA is TGTGCCAGCAGACTTTCCGGGACAGGGTCCTACGAGCAGTACTTC.

The V gene is TRBV19, the J gene TRBJ1-1, with a possible D match to TRBD1 (6 bases). The CDR3 totals 12 residues. Germline V gene sequence: CDR1 LNHDA, CDR2 SQIVND (reference sequence). Trimming left V 7 bases short and J 5 bases short, with 11 bases between. The CDR3 protein is CASTWQGTEAFF. In DNA, the CDR3 is TGTGCCAGTACCTGGCAGGGGACTGAAGCTTTCTTT.

The chain joins TRBV30 to TRBJ2-7; TRBD1 agrees at 8 bases. V gave up 2 bases and J gave up 9 bases; unmatched junction bases: 3. The CDR3 is 11 residues long. The germline CDR1 and CDR2 sequences are GTSNPN and SVGIG (reference sequence). CDR3 bases: TGTGCCTGGAGTCGGGACAGGCTGCAGTACTTC. Amino acid sequence: CAWSRDRLQYF.

V and J are TRBV28 and TRBJ2-3; D possibly matches TRBD1 or TRBD2 (6 bases each). V was pared by 6 bases and J by 6 bases, with 10 bases between. The CDR3 runs 12 residues. Germline CDR1 is MDHEN and CDR2 is SYDVKM. The CDR3 loop reads CASRGGWDTQYF. CDR3 bases: TGTGCCAGCAGAGGGGGGTGGGATACGCAGTATTTT.